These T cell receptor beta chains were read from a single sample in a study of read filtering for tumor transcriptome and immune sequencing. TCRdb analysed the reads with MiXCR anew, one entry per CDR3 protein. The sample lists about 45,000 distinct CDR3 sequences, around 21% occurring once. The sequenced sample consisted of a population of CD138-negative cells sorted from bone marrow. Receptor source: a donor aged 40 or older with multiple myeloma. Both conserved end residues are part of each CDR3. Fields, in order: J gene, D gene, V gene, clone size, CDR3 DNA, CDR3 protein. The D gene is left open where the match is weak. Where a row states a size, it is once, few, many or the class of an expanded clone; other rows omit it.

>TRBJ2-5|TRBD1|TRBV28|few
TGTGCCAGCAGTGAGACAGGGGGGCAAGAGACCCAGTACTTC
CASSETGGQETQYF
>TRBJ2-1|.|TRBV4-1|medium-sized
TGTGCCAGCAGCCTTGTGGGGGAAAATGAGCAGTTCTTC
CASSLVGENEQFF
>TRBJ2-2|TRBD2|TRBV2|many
TGTGCCAGCAGTGTAGCGACTAGCGGGACCCGGGGCACCGGGGAGCTGTTTTTT
CASSVATSGTRGTGELFF
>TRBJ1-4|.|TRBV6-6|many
TGTGCCAGCAGCCTACTGGGGACAGAAAAACTGTTTTTT
CASSLLGTEKLFF
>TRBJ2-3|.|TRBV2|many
TGTGCCAGCACCCAGGGACGGCCTAGCACAGATACGCAGTATTTT
CASTQGRPSTDTQYF
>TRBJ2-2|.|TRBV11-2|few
TGTGCCAGCAGCTTAGATTACGGCACCGGGGAGCTGTTTTTT
CASSLDYGTGELFF
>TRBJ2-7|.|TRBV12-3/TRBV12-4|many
TGTGCCAGCAGGAGGGGGGAGGGCTACGAGCAGTACTTC
CASRRGEGYEQYF
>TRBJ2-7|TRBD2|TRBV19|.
TGTGCCAGTAGTATTGAGTGGGACTATTACTACGAGCAGTACTTC
CASSIEWDYYYEQYF
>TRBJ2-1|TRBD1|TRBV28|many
TGTGCCAGCAGCCCCGGGACAGGGAAAGCGAATGAGCAGTTCTTC
CASSPGTGKANEQFF
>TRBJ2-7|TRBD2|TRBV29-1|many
TGCAGCGCCATGGGGCGGGAGGACTACGAGCAGTACTTC
CSAMGREDYEQYF
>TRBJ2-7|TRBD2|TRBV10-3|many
TGTGCCATCAGTGAGTCGTACGGGAGGGCCTTCTACTACGAGCAGTACTTC
CAISESYGRAFYYEQYF
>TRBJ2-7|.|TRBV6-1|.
TGTGCCAGCCATAAATGGGCCGGGAGTGCCGGGAGCTCCTACGAGCAGTACTTC
CASHKWAGSAGSSYEQYF
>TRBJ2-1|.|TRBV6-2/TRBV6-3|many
TGTGCCAGCACGCTTGCAGGAGACAATGAGCAGTTCTTC
CASTLAGDNEQFF
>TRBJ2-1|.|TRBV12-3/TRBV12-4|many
TGTGCCAGCCTCCGGTCAGGGCAACGCAATGAGCAGTTCTTC
CASLRSGQRNEQFF
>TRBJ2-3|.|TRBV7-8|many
TGTGCCAGCAGCCAAGACGTATTAAGCACAGATACGCAGTATTTT
CASSQDVLSTDTQYF
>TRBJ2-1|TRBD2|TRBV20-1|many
TGCAGTGCTAGAGAGTCGACTAGCGGGAGTAGCTACAATGAGCAGTTCTTC
CSARESTSGSSYNEQFF
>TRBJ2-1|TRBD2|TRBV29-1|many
TGCAGCGTTACTCTAGCGGGAGGGGCCCACAATGAGCAGTTCTTC
CSVTLAGGAHNEQFF
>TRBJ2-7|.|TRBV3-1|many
TGTGCCAGCCGCCGGGACTCCGATTACGAGCAGTACTTC
CASRRDSDYEQYF
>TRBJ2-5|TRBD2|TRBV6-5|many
TGTGCCAGCGGCGCGGGGGTCGGGCCGGGGACCCAGTACTTC
CASGAGVGPGTQYF
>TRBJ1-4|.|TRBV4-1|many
TGCGCCAGCAGCCAAGTATCCGGGGGAACTAATGAAAAACTGTTTTTT
CASSQVSGGTNEKLFF
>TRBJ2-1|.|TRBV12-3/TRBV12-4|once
TGTGCCAGCAGCCATGCTAGCAGCTCCTACAATGAGCAGTTCTTC
CASSHASSSYNEQFF